A selection of T cell receptor beta chains follows, all from one sample in a study of T-cell reconstitution after alpha-beta-depleted transplantation in children. TCRdb fed the PCR reads into MiXCR, producing one record per CDR3 protein. The table includes 200,000 to 250,000 distinct CDR3 sequences, around 9.9% detected once. The source was PBMCs, collected before TCRalphabeta/CD19-depleted stem cell transplant. These receptors all stem from a child under three years old with acute myeloid leukemia, due to receive a stem cell transplant. The CDR3 runs from the conserved cysteine through the conserved F or W. A D gene is named only where the DNA matches it firmly. The size field is filled for only some rows; it gives once, few, many or a size class.

TRBV3-1	TRBJ1-1	many	NA	TGTGCCAGCAGCCGGGGTATAGCTGAAGCTTTCTTT	CASSRGIAEAFF
TRBV5-5	TRBJ2-1	many	TRBD2	TGTGCCAGCAGCTTACCTTGGCTAGCGGGGAACAATGAGCAGTTCTTC	CASSLPWLAGNNEQFF
TRBV7-6	TRBJ1-1	NA	NA	TGTGTCAGCAGTACTCAGGGAAACACTGAAGCTTTCTTT	CVSSTQGNTEAFF
TRBV20-1	TRBJ1-5	NA	TRBD1	TGCAGTGCTCTTAAGTGGGGGGGACAGGGAGGCCAGCCCCAGCATTTT	CSALKWGGQGGQPQHF
TRBV5-1	TRBJ2-1	many	TRBD2	TGCGCCAGCATCCGACTAGCGGGAGTTTACAATGAGCAGTTCTTC	CASIRLAGVYNEQFF
TRBV5-1	TRBJ2-7	many	NA	TGCGCCAGCAGCTTGGTAGGGGACGAGCAGTACTTC	CASSLVGDEQYF
TRBV12-3/TRBV12-4	TRBJ2-5	NA	TRBD2	TGTGCCAGCAATTGGGGTTGGGCGGGAGGGCCCGGGGAGACCCAGTACTTC	CASNWGWAGGPGETQYF
TRBV12-3/TRBV12-4	TRBJ1-1	many	NA	TGTGCCAGCAGTTTAAAGACTGAAGCTTTCTTT	CASSLKTEAFF
TRBV19	TRBJ2-6	few	TRBD1	TGTGCCAGTAGCCAACAGGGGGCTGGGGCCAACGTCCTGACTTTC	CASSQQGAGANVLTF
TRBV29-1	TRBJ1-2	many	NA	TGCAGCGTACGAAACAGGGATGGTGGCTACACCTTC	CSVRNRDGGYTF
TRBV10-1	TRBJ2-3	few	NA	TGCGCCAGCAGGTCAAGCGATACGCAGTATTTT	CASRSSDTQYF
TRBV3-1	TRBJ2-3	NA	NA	TGTGCCACCTGTGCCCGACAAAGAGAGCGAGACGCAGATACGCAGTATTTT	CATCARQRERDADTQYF
TRBV15	TRBJ1-6	many	TRBD1	TGTGCCACCAGCACAGGACAGGGACCTAATTCACCCCTCCACTTT	CATSTGQGPNSPLHF
TRBV12-3/TRBV12-4	TRBJ2-6	many	NA	TGTGCCAGCAGTTTTGGGGGACACTCTGGGGCCAACGTCCTGACTTTC	CASSFGGHSGANVLTF
TRBV25-1	TRBJ1-6	many	NA	TGTGCCAGCCCCCCCGAAGGCCCCTATAATTCACCCCTCCACTTT	CASPPEGPYNSPLHF
TRBV24-1	TRBJ2-1	many	TRBD2	TGTGCCACCAGTGATCTACTAGCGGGAGATGGCAATGAGCAGTTCTTC	CATSDLLAGDGNEQFF
TRBV9	TRBJ2-2	many	TRBD2	TGTGCCAGCAGCGGGTGGGGGACTATCAACACCGGGGAGCTGTTTTTT	CASSGWGTINTGELFF
TRBV20-1	TRBJ2-1	NA	NA	TGCAGTGCCAGATCCTGGAGCGAAGCCTACAATGAGCAGTTCTTC	CSARSWSEAYNEQFF
TRBV2	TRBJ2-2	NA	NA	TGTGCCAGCATGCGGGACACCGGGGAGCTGTTTTTT	CASMRDTGELFF
TRBV5-1	TRBJ1-3	many	NA	TGCGCCAGCAGCTTGGCGGGACACCGGTTTGGAAACACCATATATTTT	CASSLAGHRFGNTIYF
TRBV14	TRBJ2-2	many	NA	TGTGCCAGCAGCAATTTCGGGGAGCTGTTTTTT	CASSNFGELFF
TRBV20-1	TRBJ2-1	many	TRBD2	TGCAGTAGCGGGAGTGGATCCTACAATGAGCAGTTCTTC	CSSGSGSYNEQFF
TRBV6-6	TRBJ2-5	NA	TRBD2	TGTGCCAGCAGTTACACGTCTAGCGGGAGAACAGGAGAGACCCAGTACTTC	CASSYTSSGRTGETQYF
TRBV30	TRBJ2-7	NA	TRBD2	TGTGCCTGGAGACTAGCGGTCCTCAACGAGCAGTACTTC	CAWRLAVLNEQYF
TRBV6-2/TRBV6-3	TRBJ1-1	many	NA	TGTGCCAGCAGTTACTCGGCTGGGCGTACTGAAGCTTTCTTT	CASSYSAGRTEAFF
TRBV30	TRBJ1-5	NA	NA	TGTGCCTACACACTGGGGGCCAATCAGCCCCAGCATTTT	CAYTLGANQPQHF
TRBV5-1	TRBJ1-1	many	NA	TGCGCCAGCAGCTTGTGGAAGGGCCACACTGAAGCTTTCTTT	CASSLWKGHTEAFF
TRBV10-3	TRBJ2-2	many	TRBD1	TGTGCCATCAGTGGGACAGGGCGGACCGGGGAGCTGTTTTTT	CAISGTGRTGELFF
TRBV29-1	TRBJ2-3	many	NA	TGCAGCGGGGGATTGGGCGGGGGCACAGATACGCAGTATTTT	CSGGLGGGTDTQYF
TRBV7-2	TRBJ1-1	many	TRBD1	TGTGCCAGCAGCGCACAGGGGGCTGTGACTGAAGCTTTCTTT	CASSAQGAVTEAFF
TRBV5-1	TRBJ1-2	many	NA	TGCGCCAGCAGCTCTCAGGCAGGGCCGGATGGCTATGGCTACACCTTC	CASSSQAGPDGYGYTF
TRBV5-5	TRBJ1-2	many	NA	TGTGCCAGCAGCCCGGTGGTAGGCTATGGCTACACCTTC	CASSPVVGYGYTF
TRBV19	TRBJ2-1	NA	TRBD2	TGTGCCAGTAGTATGCCGGGAGGGCCGGGTAATGAGCAGTTCTTC	CASSMPGGPGNEQFF
TRBV6-1	TRBJ2-1	many	TRBD2	TGTGCCAGCAGTGCGGGACTAGCGGGGTACAATGAGCAGTTCTTC	CASSAGLAGYNEQFF
TRBV4-1	TRBJ2-7	many	TRBD1	TGCGCCAGCAGCCAAGTAAGGACAGGGGGCGCGCAGCAGTACTTC	CASSQVRTGGAQQYF
TRBV7-2	TRBJ2-4	many	TRBD2	TGTGCCAGCAGCTTAGGTTCTAGCGGGGCCAAAAACATTCAGTACTTC	CASSLGSSGAKNIQYF
TRBV12-3/TRBV12-4	TRBJ2-5	few	NA	TGTGCCAGCAGCCCTAACGAGAACCAAGAGACCCAGTACTTC	CASSPNENQETQYF
TRBV30	TRBJ1-3	NA	NA	TGTGCCTGGAGTGTAGGGGGGGCGAACGGAAACACCATATATTTT	CAWSVGGANGNTIYF
TRBV2	TRBJ2-1	many	NA	TGTGCCAGCGGGGTATACAATGAGCAGTTCTTC	CASGVYNEQFF
TRBV20-1	TRBJ2-3	many	NA	TGCAGTGCTGATACAGGGACCACAGATACGCAGTATTTT	CSADTGTTDTQYF
TRBV28	TRBJ1-5	many	TRBD1	TGTGCCAGCAGGTCACAGGGGCGGGGTCCCCAGCATTTT	CASRSQGRGPQHF
TRBV20-1	TRBJ2-7	many	TRBD2	TGCAGTGCTAGAGACCTTATAGCGGGAGGCTACGAGCAGTACTTC	CSARDLIAGGYEQYF
TRBV9	TRBJ2-2	many	NA	TGTGCCAGCAGCGTGACTCGGTACGCGTCCACCGGGGAGCTGTTTTTT	CASSVTRYASTGELFF
TRBV12-3/TRBV12-4	TRBJ2-5	few	TRBD2	TGTGCCAGCAGTTTTTGGCTAGCGGGAGAAGAGACCCAGTACTTC	CASSFWLAGEETQYF
TRBV5-1	TRBJ2-5	many	TRBD1	TGCGCCAGCAGCGCGACAGGGGGTGAGACCCAGTACTTC	CASSATGGETQYF
TRBV5-1	TRBJ2-5	many	NA	TGCGCCAGCAGCTGGGGGGAAGAGACCCAGTACTTC	CASSWGEETQYF
TRBV18	TRBJ2-7	many	TRBD1	TGTGCCAGCTCTTATAGACAGGGCTACGAGCAGTACTTC	CASSYRQGYEQYF
TRBV7-3	TRBJ2-3	many	TRBD1	TGTGCCAGCAGCCCCCTGACAGGGGGCACAGATACGCAGTATTTT	CASSPLTGGTDTQYF
TRBV20-1	TRBJ2-5	many	NA	TGCAGTGCTAGTAGTTACCAAGAGACCCAGTACTTC	CSASSYQETQYF
TRBV7-2	TRBJ2-1	many	TRBD2	TGTGCCAGCAGCGCAGCCGGGGAGGGACTAGCCTATGAGCAGTTCTTC	CASSAAGEGLAYEQFF
TRBV7-2	TRBJ1-1	many	TRBD1	TGTGCCAGCAGCTTTACCGGGACAGGGGGCTCGGAAGCTTTCTTT	CASSFTGTGGSEAFF